The clone carrying this T cell receptor beta chain was counted many times. Its antigen remains unknown. The germline V gene encodes CDR1 SQVTM and CDR2 ANQGSEA. V trimming: 6 bases; J trimming: 4 bases; junction bases outside the gene matches: 11. There are 15 residues in the CDR3. The sample is drawn from a study of T cells after yellow fever vaccination. Making TCR cDNA involved 5'RACE template switching, which added UMIs and a universal primer site. From the 5' RACE reads, TCRdb called clonotypes with MiXCR, one entry per CDR3 protein. This sample has 200,000 to 300,000 distinct CDR3 sequences, with 10% to 15% found just once. General study findings and limits: Overall, a small share of clonotypes was seen in both CD4 and CD8 compartments.

V is TRBV29-1 and J is TRBJ2-5, with 10 positions matching TRBD2. The receptor was derived from a young man who received the YFV17D yellow fever vaccine. The starting material was CD4+ T cells sorted from PBMCs, obtained 45 days after the yellow fever booster vaccination. CDR3 protein: CSVGTPSGRRETQYF. The CDR3, as DNA: TGCAGCGTCGGTACCCCTAGCGGGAGACGAGAGACCCAGTACTTC.